This record covers a single T cell receptor (beta chain). Its antigen is currently unknown. Each individual donor underwent a draw of ten milliliters of peripheral blood. Between the trimmed V and J ends, which lost 5 bases and 4 bases, there was a span of 14 bases. Looked up from germline, CDR1 is SEHNR and CDR2 is FQNEAQ (reference sequence). The CDR3 is 14 amino acids. These data are taken from a study of blood T cells in healthy people across ages. Study findings and constraints: TCR beta diversity correlated strongly with naive T cell percentage. In long-lived donors, naive CD4+ cell counts and diversity exceeded those of aged donors.

Sample-barcoded 5' priming and a J-beta primer mix drove a second PCR of roughly 6 to 12 cycles. TCRdb passed the 5' RACE reads through MiXCR, listing each CDR3 protein once. Of some 800,000 distinct CDR3 sequences listed, under 55% are singletons. The gene calls are TRBV7-9 and TRBJ1-1; perhaps TRBD1 as D (5 bases). The receptor comes from a man aged 55 to 70 in good health. The source material was blood. CDR3 amino acids: CASSIEGVGTEAFF. As DNA, the CDR3 is TGTGCCAGCAGCATAGAAGGGGTTGGCACTGAAGCTTTCTTT.